The 19 T cell receptor beta chains in this list originate from one sample, sequenced in a study of PD-1 blockade in classical Hodgkin lymphoma. The method was immunoSEQ multiplex PCR; TCRdb's version includes in-frame clones alone and lacks a portion of them. Here the sample spans approximately 6,000 clones, about 86% being singletons. The patients all showed relapse after autologous stem cell transplantation, while their brentuximab vedotin exposure varied. This material consisted of peripheral blood mononuclear cells (PBMCs), taken before the second cycle of nivolumab. Source of these receptors: a human donor with classical Hodgkin lymphoma.

The J gene is TRBJ1-2, the V gene TRBV6-5; D may be TRBD1 (5 bases). The CDR3 has 16 residues. V lost 0 bases and J lost 4, with 15 bases in between. Germline CDR1 reads MNHEY; CDR2 reads SVGAGI. The CDR3 reads CASSYSAVRGSYGYTF. In DNA, the CDR3 is TGTGCCAGCAGTTACTCGGCAGTGAGGGGCAGCTATGGCTACACCTTC.

This clone is categorized as large (0.1 to 1%). The chain combines TRBV6-5 with TRBJ2-1; tentatively, D is TRBD1 or TRBD2 (5 bases each). The CDR3 runs 14 residues. V lost 5 bases and J lost 8, with 16 bases in between. CDR1 is MNHEY and CDR2 is SVGAGI in the germline V gene. Here the CDR3 reads CASSLGADKYEQFF. In DNA, the CDR3 is TGTGCCAGCAGTCTCGGGGCGGACAAGTATGAGCAGTTCTTC.

The rearrangement uses TRBV27 and TRBJ1-5; TRBD1 might be the D (6 bases). V was clipped by 2 bases and J by 2 bases, with 13 bases between them. The CDR3 has 16 amino acids. Germline loops: CDR1 MNHEY, CDR2 SMNVEV (reference sequence). The CDR3 is CASSLPGARGNQPQHF. The CDR3 region has the DNA TGTGCCAGCAGTTTACCGGGGGCGCGGGGCAATCAGCCCCAGCATTTT.

V is TRBV27 and J is TRBJ1-2, with TRBD1 identical over 7 bases. Trimming took 5 bases from V and 2 from J; bases not matched to a gene: 5. Germline assignment: CDR1 MNHEY and CDR2 SMNVEV (reference sequence). The CDR3 has 14 amino acids. The CDR3 here is CASSRTGRNYGYTF. CDR3 coding DNA: TGTGCCAGCAGTAGGACAGGTCGGAACTATGGCTACACCTTC.

This sequence joins TRBV13 and TRBJ1-4, with D hard to call. V shed 4 bases and J shed 10 bases, with 16 bases lying between them. The CDR3 has 14 residues. Germline CDR1 and CDR2: PRHDT and FYEKMQ (reference sequence). The CDR3 here is CASSSVGSASKLFF. The CDR3 DNA sequence: TGTGCCAGCAGCTCAGTCGGGTCAGCTTCAAAACTGTTTTTT.

V gene TRBV4-1 combines with J gene TRBJ1-2; tentatively, D is TRBD1 (6 bases). The CDR3 covers 17 residues. CDR1 is MGHRA and CDR2 is YSYEKL in the germline V gene. V was pared by 2 bases and J by 1 base, with 17 bases between. The CDR3 DNA reads TGCGCCAGCAGCCAACTCAGGGGCTCTTATATTAACTATGGCTACACCTTC. It encodes CASSQLRGSYINYGYTF.

The chain links TRBV12-5 to TRBJ1-5, with no clear D. The CDR3 loop spans 16 amino acids. CDR1 and CDR2 from the germline V gene are LGHNT and FRNRAP. V gave up 5 bases and J gave up 2 bases, with 16 bases separating them. The CDR3 DNA is TGTGCTAGTGGTCCTGGAGGGTTAAGGGGCAATCAGCCCCAGCATTTT. Its translation: CASGPGGLRGNQPQHF.

The chain combines TRBV4-1 with TRBJ1-1, with 8 bases identical to TRBD1. V was clipped by 4 bases and J by 0 bases; unmatched bases: 16. Per the germline V gene, CDR1 is MGHRA and CDR2 is YSYEKL. The CDR3 is 19 amino acids. The CDR3 loop reads CASSPYLPQGARMNTEAFF. The DNA of the CDR3 is TGCGCCAGCAGCCCTTACCTCCCGCAGGGGGCGCGGATGAACACTGAAGCTTTCTTT.

The genes are TRBV12-5 and TRBJ1-5, with a tentative D call TRBD1 (6 bases). V was pared by 7 bases and J by 5 bases, with 21 bases between. CDR3 size: 16 residues. CDR1 is LGHNT and CDR2 is FRNRAP in the germline V gene. The CDR3 DNA sequence: TGTGCTAGTGCCCCGAGGGGGGCGAACTCGCATCAGCCCCAGCATTTT. Residues: CASAPRGANSHQPQHF.

The CDR3 spells CASSQPRGYSYNEQFF. CDR3 nucleotide sequence: TGCGCCAGCAGCCAACCACGCGGTTACTCCTACAATGAGCAGTTCTTC. This chain links TRBV4-1 with TRBJ2-1; no firm D call. The germline CDR1 and CDR2 sequences are MGHRA and YSYEKL. Trimming shortened V by 2 bases and J by 0 bases, and 11 bases separated the two germline ends. CDR3 length: 16 amino acids.

The chain couples TRBV9 to TRBJ1-2; D uncertain. Germline V gene data show CDR1 as SGDLS and CDR2 as YYNGEE. The CDR3 has 14 residues. V was trimmed by 0 bases and J by 3 bases, leaving 9 bases between them. CDR3 in DNA: TGTGCCAGCAGCGTAGTTGGAGGTTACTATGGCTACACCTTC. Amino acids: CASSVVGGYYGYTF.

J is TRBJ1-6 and V is TRBV6-5; D unresolved. The CDR3 is made up of 12 amino acids. Germline V gene lookup returns CDR1 MNHEY and CDR2 SVGAGI. The V end was cut by 2 bases, the J end by 13 bases, with 9 bases between. The CDR3 DNA sequence: TGTGCCAGCAGTTACCCCGGCGGCCCCCTCCACTTT. Its protein product is CASSYPGGPLHF.

V is TRBV5-1 and J is TRBJ1-1; D unclear. With 0 bases removed from V and 0 bases from J, the gap between germline ends came to 6 bases. The CDR3 has 14 amino acids. In germline, CDR1 is SGHRS, CDR2 YFSETQ. The chain's CDR3 is CASSLANLNTEAFF. The CDR3 DNA sequence: TGCGCCAGCAGCTTGGCCAACCTGAACACTGAAGCTTTCTTT.

The rearrangement uses TRBV7-3 and TRBJ2-3; no clear D gene. Germline assignment: CDR1 SGHTA and CDR2 FQGTGA. The CDR3 runs to 13 residues. Trimming took 6 bases from V and 3 from J, leaving 10 bases between them. Here the CDR3 reads CASSESLTDTQYF. In DNA form, the CDR3 reads TGTGCCAGCAGTGAGTCCTTGACAGATACGCAGTATTTT.

This chain joins TRBV27 and TRBJ1-5; 8 bases match TRBD1. The CDR3 spans 15 residues. Germline lookup yields CDR1 MNHEY and CDR2 SMNVEV (reference sequence). Trimming at V came to 7 bases and at J to 1 base, leaving 6 bases not matched to a gene. The CDR3 coding sequence is TGTGCCAGCACGGCGGACAGGGAAAGCAATCAGCCCCAGCATTTT. Amino acid sequence: CASTADRESNQPQHF.

The rearrangement joins TRBV11-2 to TRBJ2-7; D may be TRBD1 (5 bases). The CDR3 extends over 12 amino acids. Germline CDR1 reads SGHAT; CDR2 reads FQNNGV. Trimming stripped 1 base from V and 4 bases from J, with 5 bases between. CDR3 nucleotide sequence: TGTGCCAGCAGCTTAGCAGGGTACGAGCAGTACGTC. This gives the protein CASSLAGYEQYV.

The chain is built from TRBV9 and TRBJ2-3; D is unresolved. This CDR3 has 13 amino acids. V was trimmed by 4 bases and J by 6 bases, leaving 12 bases between them. The germline V gene encodes CDR1 SGDLS and CDR2 YYNGEE. As DNA, the CDR3 is TGTGCCAGCAGCTCTCCATCAAGGGATACGCAGTATTTT. As protein: CASSSPSRDTQYF.

The gene calls are TRBV29-1 and TRBJ1-1; TRBD1 is a possible D gene (5 bases). Trimming removed 5 bases at V and 6 bases at J, with 25 bases between. The CDR3 has 16 amino acids. The germline V gene has CDR1 SQVTM and CDR2 ANQGSEA. CDR3 coding DNA: TGCAGCGTTTTAGGGGTCTTTGTGGGAGGAAACGCTGAAGCTTTCTTT. It yields the protein CSVLGVFVGGNAEAFF.

This chain connects TRBV5-1 to TRBJ2-5, with D perhaps matching TRBD2 (5 bases). This CDR3 has 12 residues. With 6 bases removed from V and 2 bases from J, the gap between germline ends came to 8 bases. From germline, CDR1 is SGHRS and CDR2 YFSETQ. The CDR3 loop reads CASKREQETQYF. The CDR3 DNA follows: TGCGCCAGCAAGAGGGAGCAAGAGACCCAGTACTTC.